A single TCR beta chain is shown here with its context. Its binding antigen is unknown. No per-base quality is available; no much larger clone lies one base away. Using the deep immunoSEQ assay, TCR CDR3 regions were amplified from genomic DNA by multiplex PCR. Genomic DNA extracted from each cell subset was distributed evenly over all wells of several immunoSEQ 96-well plates, and each plate served as one replicate. For unsorted PBMC, each replicate PCR was loaded with roughly 270 ng genomic DNA, equivalent to 30,000 or so T cell genomes. Genomic DNA from unsorted PBMC was sequenced over ten immunoSEQ deep assay plates. Purified libraries were quantified with a Qubit 3.0 fluorometer, sized on a Bioanalyzer 2100, and re-quantified with the KAPA Library Quantification kit. A separate single-read 150-cycle Illumina NextSeq 550 flow cell was used to sequence each immunoSEQ 96-well plate. Per the authors' processing: The immunoSEQ output contained only junctional sequences without quality scores, so filtering could not match that applied to full-length reads. To assign V/J genes and CDR3, sequences were annotated using PyIR, a Python wrapper for IgBLAST v1.9, with IMGT germline references. Reads were filtered out if the reads had weak V/J assignments (E-value above 1e-6), no CDR3, stop codons, out-of-frame junctions, or ambiguous translated residues. V3J clonotypes were defined by identical inferred V gene, J gene, and CDR3 amino acid sequence. The percentage overlap between two repertoires was calculated by dividing the number of shared unique clonotypes by the size of the smaller repertoire. Richness of each repertoire was evaluated using RTK rarefaction, the Chao1 estimator, and Recon v2.1 estimates of unobserved clonotypes. TCRdb took this table from immuneACCESS and kept in-frame rearrangements with V and J called. Such tables lack part of the clones; where checked against another copy, unresolved V genes explain under half of the gap, and the rest is unexplained. That table supplies the V and J calls and clone size; D and trimming were determined from the DNA. For this sample there are roughly 490,000 clones; about three quarters appear just once. The ten largest clones add up to 13% of the sample.

The entry originates in a study of shared clonotypes between healthy human individuals (dated by TCRdb to about 2020). As for the study more broadly: The cohort comprised a couple of women and three men aged 18 to 49 years. To estimate repertoire size and how much clonotypes are shared between individuals, the study performed deep sequencing of blood TCR repertoires from 4 to 6 healthy adults. To increase sequencing depth and limit assay-specific biases, different laboratories used diverse techniques to prepare libraries and sequence TCR repertoires. Per donor, leukapheresis produced somewhere between about 0.8 and 9 billion PBMCs.

Counted from cysteine to phenylalanine, this CDR3 has 13 amino acids. Here the CDR3 DNA is all that survives: 39 bases in frame from base 1. Based on the germline V gene, the CDR1 and CDR2 sequences are MDHEN and SYDVKM. V loses 6 bases, J loses 2 bases, and the germline ends lie 5 bases apart. Overall study results and their limits: Because the study included only a small number of donors, the genetic and exposure-history diversity represented was limited. Pairwise subsampling led to the expectation that sequencing depth would affect the degree of clonotype sharing among donors. Only blood was sampled, and tissue TCR repertoires likely differ from those in blood.

The donors were healthy, HIV-negative adults with no recently reported acute infections or vaccinations. Every donor was a Caucasian adult residing in Nashville, Tennessee, USA. For unsorted samples, tens of millions of PBMCs were counted and genomic DNA was extracted with the QIAamp DNA Blood Mini kit. Blood was obtained by leukapheresis, after which PBMCs were separated by Ficoll-Histopaque density gradient centrifugation and cryopreserved in liquid nitrogen vapor phase. In this chain, TRBV28 is recombined with TRBJ2-6, with no confident D gene call. Sample: PBMCs. The TCR comes from a middle-aged woman in good health. Some clones in this sample may be carry-over from other donors' samples. For the CDR3, the sequence is CASRVAGANVLTF. In nucleotide form, the sequence is TGTGCCAGCAGGGTGGCTGGGGCCAACGTCCTGACTTTC.